This T cell receptor (beta chain) emerged from a study of molecular identifiers for immune sequencing clone quantification. MiXCR, applied by TCRdb to the PCR reads, yields one record per CDR3 protein. The sample yields about 320,000 distinct CDR3 sequences, about 21% seen once. The germline CDR1 and CDR2 sequences are LGHNA and YSLEER. V lost 0 bases and J lost 0; bases outside the gene matches: 8. CDR3 length: 19 amino acids. Many counts were recorded for this clonotype. V usage is TRBV4-3 and J usage is TRBJ2-4; 10 bases are a match to TRBD2. Sequencing was done on a sample of naive CD8+ T cells from blood, with Jurkat cell RNA spiked in. Subset in this sample: FACS-sorted CD8+CD4-CCR7+CD45RA+ naive T cells. The receptor was isolated from a human donor in good health. Some libraries in this study had Jurkat cell RNA spiked in. In nucleotides, the CDR3 is TGCGCCAGCAGCCAAGATCCGGCTAGCGGGGGACTAGCCAAAAACATTCAGTACTTC. This encodes CASSQDPASGGLAKNIQYF.